This T cell receptor (beta chain) stems from a study of identifying expanded T cells in peripheral blood. V was trimmed by 6 bases and J by 11 bases, leaving 16 bases between them. Per the germline V gene, CDR1 is SNHLY and CDR2 is FYNNEI. This CDR3 spans 12 amino acids. Sequencing used immunoSEQ multiplex PCR; TCRdb keeps in-frame clones, though not all of them. The repertoire consists of 100,000 to 150,000 clones, with about 80% occurring once and the leading ten covering 2.5% to 4%. This clonotype was obtained from a person between 18 and 75 years old in good health. Specimen: blood. V is TRBV2 and J is TRBJ2-5, with D unresolved. CDR3 DNA: TGTGCCAGCAGGGTGCGGCATGGTGAGCAGTACTTC. Translation gives CASRVRHGEQYF.